The present TCR beta chain was sequenced within a study of OX40 agonist ivuxolimab in advanced cancers. The wider study: In three patients, partial responses were observed, one with hepatocellular carcinoma and two with cutaneous melanoma.

The germline V and J ends were trimmed by 4 bases and 7 bases, with 13 bases remaining between them. Germline lookup yields CDR1 ENHRY and CDR2 SYGVKD. The CDR3 covers 14 residues. With baseline, cycle 4 day 1, and cycle 7 day 1 as timepoints, blood was sampled. Generated by immunoSEQ multiplex PCR, the TCRdb table keeps only in-frame clones and is missing some. The repertoire consists of roughly 80,000 clones, with about 91% occurring once and the leading ten covering more than 0.3%. This clonotype originated in an adult with an advanced solid tumor such as melanoma, head and neck, liver or kidney cancer. V usage is TRBV10-3 and J usage is TRBJ2-2; no firm D call. Sequences were derived from CD4+ or CD8+ T cells sorted from blood, sampled in a trial of the OX40 agonist ivuxolimab. This CDR3 reads CAISVGVNNGELFF. For the CDR3, the DNA is TGTGCCATCAGTGTTGGGGTAAATAACGGGGAGCTGTTTTTT.